This record concerns one T cell receptor beta chain sequence. This sample is drawn from a study of T-cell reconstitution after alpha-beta-depleted transplantation in children. Library preparation (for TCRbeta) was performed with unique molecular identifiers. A single record per CDR3 protein comes from TCRdb applying MiXCR to the PCR reads. The sample lists approximately 590,000 distinct CDR3 sequences, 10% to 13% seen once, with around 4% in the top ten. The germline V gene encodes CDR1 LGHDT and CDR2 YNNKEL (reference sequence). The CDR3 runs to 13 residues. Between the trimmed V and J ends, which lost 4 bases and 2 bases, there was a span of 6 bases.

The clonotype was recovered from a human donor who donated a stem cell graft to a child with acute myeloid leukemia. The source was PBMCs from the stem cell graft donor, collected from the stem cell graft. This sequence joins TRBV3-1 and TRBJ1-3; unclear D gene. In DNA, the CDR3 is TGTGCCAGCAGCCGACTAGCTGGAAACACCATATATTTT. This encodes CASSRLAGNTIYF.